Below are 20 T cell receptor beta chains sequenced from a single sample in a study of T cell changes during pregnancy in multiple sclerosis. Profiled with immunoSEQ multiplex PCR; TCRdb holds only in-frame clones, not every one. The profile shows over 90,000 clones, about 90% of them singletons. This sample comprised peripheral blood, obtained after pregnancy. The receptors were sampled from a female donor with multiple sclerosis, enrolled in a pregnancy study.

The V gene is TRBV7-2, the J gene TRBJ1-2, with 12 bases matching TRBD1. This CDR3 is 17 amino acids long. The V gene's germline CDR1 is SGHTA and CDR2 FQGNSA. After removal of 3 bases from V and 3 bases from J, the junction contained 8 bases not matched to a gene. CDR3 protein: CASSLMPGQGAHYGYTF. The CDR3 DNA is TGTGCCAGCAGCTTGATGCCGGGACAGGGGGCTCACTATGGCTACACCTTC.

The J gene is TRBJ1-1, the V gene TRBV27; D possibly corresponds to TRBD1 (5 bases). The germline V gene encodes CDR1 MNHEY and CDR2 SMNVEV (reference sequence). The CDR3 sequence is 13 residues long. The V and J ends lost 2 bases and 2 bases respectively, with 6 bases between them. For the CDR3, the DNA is TGTGCCAGCAGTTTAAGGGGAAACACTGAAGCTTTCTTT. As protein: CASSLRGNTEAFF.

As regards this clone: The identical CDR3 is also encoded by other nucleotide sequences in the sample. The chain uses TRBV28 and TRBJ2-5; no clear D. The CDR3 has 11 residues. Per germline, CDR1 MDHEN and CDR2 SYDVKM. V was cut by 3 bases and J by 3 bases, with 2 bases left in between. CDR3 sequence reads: CASSFEETQYF. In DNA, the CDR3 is TGTGCCAGCAGTTTCGAAGAGACCCAGTACTTC.

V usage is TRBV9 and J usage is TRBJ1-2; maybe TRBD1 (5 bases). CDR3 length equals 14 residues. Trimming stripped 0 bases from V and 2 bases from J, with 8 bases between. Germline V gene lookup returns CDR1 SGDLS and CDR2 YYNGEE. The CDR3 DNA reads TGTGCCAGCAGCGTAGGTCCAGGGAACTATGGCTACACCTTC. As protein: CASSVGPGNYGYTF.

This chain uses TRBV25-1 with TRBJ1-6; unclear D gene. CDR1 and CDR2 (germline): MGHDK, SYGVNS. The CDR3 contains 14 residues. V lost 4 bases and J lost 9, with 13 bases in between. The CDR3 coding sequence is TGTGCCAGCAGTGGACATAATATGGGTTCACCCCTCCACTTT. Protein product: CASSGHNMGSPLHF.

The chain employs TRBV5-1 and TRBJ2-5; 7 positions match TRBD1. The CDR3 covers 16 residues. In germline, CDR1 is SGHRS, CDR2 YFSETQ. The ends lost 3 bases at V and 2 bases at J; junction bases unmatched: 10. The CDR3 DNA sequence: TGCGCCAGCAGCTCGGATCCGGGACAGAGACAAGAGACCCAGTACTTC. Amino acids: CASSSDPGQRQETQYF.

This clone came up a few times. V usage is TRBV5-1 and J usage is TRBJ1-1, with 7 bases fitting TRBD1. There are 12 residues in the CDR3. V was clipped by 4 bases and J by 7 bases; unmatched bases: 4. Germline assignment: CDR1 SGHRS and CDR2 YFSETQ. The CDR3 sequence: CASSAQGNEAFF. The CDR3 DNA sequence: TGCGCCAGCAGCGCACAGGGGAATGAAGCTTTCTTT. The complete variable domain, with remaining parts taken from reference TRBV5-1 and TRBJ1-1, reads KAGVTQTPRYLIKTRGQQVTLSCSPISGHRSVSWYQQTPGQGLQFLFEYFSETQRNKGNFPGRFSGRQFSNSRSEMNVSTLELGDSALYLCASSAQGNEAFFGQGTRLTVV.

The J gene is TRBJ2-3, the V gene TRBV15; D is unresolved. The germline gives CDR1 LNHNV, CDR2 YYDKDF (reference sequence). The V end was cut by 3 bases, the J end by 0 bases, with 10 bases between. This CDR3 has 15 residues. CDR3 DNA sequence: TGTGCCACCAGCAGGGGTGGCGGTAGCACAGATACGCAGTATTTT. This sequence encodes CATSRGGGSTDTQYF.

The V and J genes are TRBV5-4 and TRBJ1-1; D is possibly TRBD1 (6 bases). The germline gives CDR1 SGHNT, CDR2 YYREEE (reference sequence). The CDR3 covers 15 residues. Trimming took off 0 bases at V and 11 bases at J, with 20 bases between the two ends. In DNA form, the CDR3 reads TGTGCCAGCAGCTTGGCCGTTGGTACAGGGCTGGACGCTTTCTTT. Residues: CASSLAVGTGLDAFF.

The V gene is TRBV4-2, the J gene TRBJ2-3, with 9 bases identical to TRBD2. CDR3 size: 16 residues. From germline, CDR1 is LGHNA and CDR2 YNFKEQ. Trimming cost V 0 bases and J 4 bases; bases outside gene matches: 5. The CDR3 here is CASSQDVAGGPDTQYF. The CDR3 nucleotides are TGTGCCAGCAGCCAAGACGTGGCGGGGGGGCCAGATACGCAGTATTTT.

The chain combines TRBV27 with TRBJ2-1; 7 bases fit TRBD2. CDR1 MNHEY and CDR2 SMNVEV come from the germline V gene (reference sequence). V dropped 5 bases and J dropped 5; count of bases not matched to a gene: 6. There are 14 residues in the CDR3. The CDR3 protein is CASSPGTTNNEQFF. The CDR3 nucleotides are TGTGCCAGCAGTCCCGGGACTACAAACAATGAGCAGTTCTTC.

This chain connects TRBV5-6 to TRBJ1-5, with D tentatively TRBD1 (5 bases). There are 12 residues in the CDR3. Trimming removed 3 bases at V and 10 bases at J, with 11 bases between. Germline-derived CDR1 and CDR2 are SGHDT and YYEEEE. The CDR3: CASSSERGPQHF. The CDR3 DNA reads TGTGCCAGCAGCTCCGAGCGGGGCCCCCAGCATTTT.

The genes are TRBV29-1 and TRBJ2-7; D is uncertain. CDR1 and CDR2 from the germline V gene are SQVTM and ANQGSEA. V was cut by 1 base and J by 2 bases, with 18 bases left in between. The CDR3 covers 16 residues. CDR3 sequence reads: CSVEALGEVDTYEQYF. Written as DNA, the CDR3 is TGCAGCGTTGAAGCCCTTGGCGAAGTAGACACCTACGAGCAGTACTTC.

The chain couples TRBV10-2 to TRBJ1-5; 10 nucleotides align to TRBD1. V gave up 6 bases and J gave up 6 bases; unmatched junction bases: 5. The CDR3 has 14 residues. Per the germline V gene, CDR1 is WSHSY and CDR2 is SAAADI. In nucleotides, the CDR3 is TGCGCCAGCAGGGACAGGGGGATATTTCAGCCCCAGCATTTT. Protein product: CASRDRGIFQPQHF.

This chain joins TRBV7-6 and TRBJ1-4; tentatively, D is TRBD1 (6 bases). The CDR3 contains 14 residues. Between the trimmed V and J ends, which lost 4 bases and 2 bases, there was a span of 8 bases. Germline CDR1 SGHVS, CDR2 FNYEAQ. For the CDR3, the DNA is TGTGCCAGCAGCTACAGGGTGACTAATGAAAAACTGTTTTTT. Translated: CASSYRVTNEKLFF.

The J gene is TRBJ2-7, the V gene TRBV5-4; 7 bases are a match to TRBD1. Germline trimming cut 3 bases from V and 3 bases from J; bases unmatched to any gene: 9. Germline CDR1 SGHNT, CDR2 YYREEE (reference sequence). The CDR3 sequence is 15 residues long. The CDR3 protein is CASSSLRDSIYEQYF. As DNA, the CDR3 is TGTGCCAGCAGCTCGCTCCGGGACAGCATCTACGAGCAGTACTTC. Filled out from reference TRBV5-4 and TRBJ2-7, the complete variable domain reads ETGVTQSPTHLIKTRGQQVTLRCSSQSGHNTVSWYQQALGQGPQFIFQYYREEENGRGNFPPRFSGLQFPNYSSELNVNALELDDSALYLCASSSLRDSIYEQYFGPGTRLTVT.

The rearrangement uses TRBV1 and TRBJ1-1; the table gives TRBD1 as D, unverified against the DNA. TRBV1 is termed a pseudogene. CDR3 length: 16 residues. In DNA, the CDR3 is TGCACCAGCAGCCCCATCAGGGACAGGCTCCCCTGTGGTGGTTTCTTT. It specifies CTSSPIRDRLPCGGFF.

CDR3 sequence: CASSSGTGSYNEQFF. DNA for the CDR3: TGCGCCAGCAGTTCCGGGACAGGGAGTTACAATGAGCAGTTCTTC. J is TRBJ2-1 and V is TRBV5-1, with 9 nucleotides matching TRBD1. Trimming at V came to 5 bases and at J to 4 bases, leaving 7 bases not matched to a gene. The CDR3 totals 15 residues. The germline gives CDR1 SGHRS, CDR2 YFSETQ. Filled out from reference TRBV5-1 and TRBJ2-1, the complete variable domain reads KAGVTQTPRYLIKTRGQQVTLSCSPISGHRSVSWYQQTPGQGLQFLFEYFSETQRNKGNFPGRFSGRQFSNSRSEMNVSTLELGDSALYLCASSSGTGSYNEQFFGPGTRLTVL.

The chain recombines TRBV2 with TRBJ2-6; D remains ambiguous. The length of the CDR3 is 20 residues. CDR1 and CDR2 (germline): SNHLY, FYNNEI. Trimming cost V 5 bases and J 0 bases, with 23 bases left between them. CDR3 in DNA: TGTGCCAGCAGTCTAAGGTGGCAGGCCTCCCACCTCTCTGGGGCCAACGTCCTGACTTTC. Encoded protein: CASSLRWQASHLSGANVLTF.

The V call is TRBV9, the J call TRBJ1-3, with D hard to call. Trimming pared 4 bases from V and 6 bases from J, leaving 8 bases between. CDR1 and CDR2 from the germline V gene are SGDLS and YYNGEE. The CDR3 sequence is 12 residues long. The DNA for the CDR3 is TGTGCCAGCAGCACAGACACAAACACCATATATTTT. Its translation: CASSTDTNTIYF.